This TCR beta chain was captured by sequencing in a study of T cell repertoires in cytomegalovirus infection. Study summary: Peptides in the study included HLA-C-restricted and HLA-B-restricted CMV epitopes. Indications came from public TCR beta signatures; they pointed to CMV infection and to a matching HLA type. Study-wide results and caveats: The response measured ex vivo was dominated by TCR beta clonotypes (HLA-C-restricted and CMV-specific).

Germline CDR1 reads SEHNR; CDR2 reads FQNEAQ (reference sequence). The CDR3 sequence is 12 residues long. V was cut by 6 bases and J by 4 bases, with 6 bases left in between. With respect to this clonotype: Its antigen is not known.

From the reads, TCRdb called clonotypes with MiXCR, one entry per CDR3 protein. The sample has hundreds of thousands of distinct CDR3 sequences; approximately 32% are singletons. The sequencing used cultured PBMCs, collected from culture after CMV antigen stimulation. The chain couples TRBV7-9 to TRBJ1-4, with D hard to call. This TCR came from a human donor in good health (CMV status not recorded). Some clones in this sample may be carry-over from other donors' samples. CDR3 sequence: CASRGINEKLFF. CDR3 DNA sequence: TGTGCCAGCAGGGGGATTAATGAAAAACTGTTTTTT.